Shown below are 15 T cell receptor beta chains from a single sample sequenced in a study of T cell changes during pregnancy in multiple sclerosis. Generated by immunoSEQ multiplex PCR, the TCRdb table keeps only in-frame clones and is missing some. Seen here are about 97,000 clones, approximately 90% observed once, and the top ten hold under 0.85%. The sample consisted of peripheral blood, taken in the second trimester of pregnancy. Source of these receptors: a female donor in good health, enrolled as a control in a pregnancy study.

This clone was detected a few times. The V and J genes are TRBV28 and TRBJ1-5; possible D gene TRBD1, 5 bases. Deletions cut 6 bases from V and 9 bases from J, with 12 bases between. The CDR3 runs 12 residues. Germline lookup yields CDR1 MDHEN and CDR2 SYDVKM. CDR3 bases: TGTGCCAGCAGCCCAGGGTCCTTGCCCCAGCATTTT. This translates into CASSPGSLPQHF.

The V and J genes are TRBV25-1 and TRBJ2-1; D perhaps matches TRBD2 (7 bases). CDR1 MGHDK and CDR2 SYGVNS come from the germline V gene. V was cut by 5 bases and J by 0 bases, with 20 bases left in between. The CDR3 sequence is 18 residues long. The CDR3 loop is CASSLRGARVGSYNEQFF. Here the CDR3 DNA reads TGTGCCAGCAGTCTTCGGGGGGCGCGGGTGGGCTCCTACAATGAGCAGTTCTTC. Complete variable domain (other parts from reference TRBV25-1 and TRBJ2-1): EADIYQTPRYLVIGTGKKITLECSQTMGHDKMYWYQQDPGMELHLIHYSYGVNSTEKGDLSSESTVSRIRTEHFPLTLESARPSHTSQYLCASSLRGARVGSYNEQFFGPGTRLTVL.

The chain employs TRBV5-6 and TRBJ2-7, with TRBD1 as a possible D gene (5 bases). With 6 bases removed from V and 3 bases from J, the gap between germline ends came to 16 bases. Germline loops: CDR1 SGHDT, CDR2 YYEEEE. This CDR3 is 14 amino acids long. The CDR3 sequence: CASTGSDTYYEQYF. CDR3 nucleotides: TGTGCCAGCACCGGTTCGGACACTTACTACGAGCAGTACTTC.

The J gene is TRBJ2-2, the V gene TRBV10-3; TRBD1 aligns across 7 bases. Per the germline V gene, CDR1 is ENHRY and CDR2 is SYGVKD. J lost 4 bases, V lost 6 bases, and 5 bases had no gene match. The CDR3 is 14 amino acids. The CDR3 nucleotides read TGTGCCATCAGGGGGACAGCGAGCACCGGGGAGCTGTTTTTT. This sequence encodes CAIRGTASTGELFF.

This rearrangement joins TRBV30 to TRBJ1-4; tentative D call: TRBD1 (5 bases). Germline-derived CDR1 and CDR2 are GTSNPN and SVGIG (reference sequence). V shed 1 base and J shed 3 bases, with 9 bases lying between them. The CDR3 runs 14 residues. The CDR3 bases are TGTGCCTGGAGTGCGGGACTACCTAATGAAAAACTGTTTTTT. Its protein product is CAWSAGLPNEKLFF.

V and J are TRBV6-4 and TRBJ2-2, with D possibly matching TRBD1 (5 bases). V was pared by 7 bases and J by 4 bases, with 13 bases between. This CDR3 spans 14 amino acids. Germline CDR1 and CDR2: MRHNA and SNTAGT. CDR3 sequence (DNA): TGTGCCAGCACCCAGGGCTCGGGCACCGGGGAGCTGTTTTTT. Encoded protein: CASTQGSGTGELFF.

The J gene is TRBJ2-2, the V gene TRBV7-6; a possible D gene is TRBD1 (6 bases). The CDR3 totals 14 residues. Germline V CDR1 and CDR2: SGHVS, FNYEAQ. V gave up 5 bases and J gave up 5 bases, with 12 bases separating them. Here the CDR3 reads CASSPSTGTGELFF. CDR3 DNA: TGTGCCAGCAGCCCCTCAACAGGGACCGGGGAGCTGTTTTTT.

The DNA of the CDR3 is TGTGCCAGCACCGCAGGACAGGGCCATCGGGGCTACACCTTC. Translated, it gives CASTAGQGHRGYTF. This chain links TRBV6-5 with TRBJ1-2, with 8 positions matching TRBD1. With 7 bases clipped from V and 8 bases from J, the junction kept 12 bases outside the gene matches. This CDR3 contains 14 residues. Germline assignment: CDR1 MNHEY and CDR2 SVGAGI.

The chain links TRBV10-3 to TRBJ2-7; the match to TRBD1 covers 7 bases. Germline V gene data show CDR1 as ENHRY and CDR2 as SYGVKD. Germline trimming cut 3 bases from V and 2 bases from J; bases unmatched to any gene: 7. The CDR3 is 15 amino acids. The CDR3 spells CAISDPGTDTYEQYF. The CDR3 coding sequence is TGTGCCATCAGTGATCCCGGGACAGATACCTACGAGCAGTACTTC.

The chain links TRBV6-1 to TRBJ1-1; D is unclear. The CDR3 totals 14 residues. The V and J ends lost 3 bases and 1 base respectively, with 9 bases between them. The germline V gene has CDR1 MNHNS and CDR2 SASEGT. The CDR3 nucleotides are TGTGCCAGCAGTGACCTTCCAGGGAACACTGAAGCTTTCTTT. Protein: CASSDLPGNTEAFF.

The rearrangement uses TRBV6-4 and TRBJ1-6; no firm D call. CDR3 size: 15 residues. Trimming left V 5 bases short and J 6 bases short, with 14 bases between. CDR1 is MRHNA, CDR2 SNTAGT, per germline. The CDR3 DNA reads as TGTGCCAGCAGTCCATGGAGCGGGTTTAATTCACCCCTCCACTTT. Protein sequence: CASSPWSGFNSPLHF.

This clone has more than one count but fewer than ten. V gene TRBV30 combines with J gene TRBJ1-1, with 9 positions matching TRBD1. Germline trimming cut 4 bases from V and 1 base from J; bases unmatched to any gene: 13. Per the germline V gene, CDR1 is GTSNPN and CDR2 is SVGIG (reference sequence). The CDR3 has 17 amino acids. The CDR3 DNA sequence: TGTGCCTGGACCCGATTGTGGGGACAGGGTGGGAACACTGAAGCTTTCTTT. Translated, it gives CAWTRLWGQGGNTEAFF.

The V gene is TRBV15, the J gene TRBJ1-5; 7 nucleotides match TRBD1. V was clipped by 3 bases and J by 0 bases; unmatched bases: 8. CDR1 and CDR2 from the germline V gene are LNHNV and YYDKDF (reference sequence). The CDR3 spans 17 residues. The CDR3 is CATSRTLDRDSNQPQHF. In DNA, the CDR3 is TGTGCCACCAGCAGGACTTTAGACAGGGATAGCAATCAGCCCCAGCATTTT. Variable domain in full (rest from reference TRBV15 and TRBJ1-5): DAMVIQNPRYQVTQFGKPVTLSCSQTLNHNVMYWYQQKSSQAPKLLFHYYDKDFNNEADTPDNFQSRRPNTSFCFLDIRSPGLGDTAMYLCATSRTLDRDSNQPQHFGDGTRLSIL.

This chain joins TRBV5-6 and TRBJ2-1; D uncertain. CDR3 length: 17 residues. Germline V gives CDR1 SGHDT, CDR2 YYEEEE. V dropped 2 bases and J dropped 4 bases, with 19 bases sitting between them. CDR3 region: CASSFFISSASYNEQFF. The CDR3 DNA sequence: TGTGCCAGCAGCTTTTTCATTAGTAGTGCGTCATACAATGAGCAGTTCTTC.

This clone was detected once. J is TRBJ1-1 and V is TRBV2; D is unclear. Trimming took 4 bases from V and 4 from J, leaving 10 bases between them. The CDR3 spans 13 residues. Germline V CDR1 and CDR2: SNHLY, FYNNEI. The CDR3 loop reads CASSAREPTEAFF. The CDR3 nucleotides are TGTGCCAGCAGTGCTCGGGAGCCCACTGAAGCTTTCTTT.